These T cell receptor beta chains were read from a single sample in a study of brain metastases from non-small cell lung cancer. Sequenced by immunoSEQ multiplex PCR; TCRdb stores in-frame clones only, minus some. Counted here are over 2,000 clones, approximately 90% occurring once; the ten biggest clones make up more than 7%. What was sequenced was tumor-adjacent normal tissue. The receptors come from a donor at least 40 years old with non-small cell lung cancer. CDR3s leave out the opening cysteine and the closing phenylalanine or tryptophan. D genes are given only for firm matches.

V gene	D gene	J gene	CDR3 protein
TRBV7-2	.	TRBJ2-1	ASSSYQGSNEQF
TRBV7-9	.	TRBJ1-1	ASSLSPQKAF
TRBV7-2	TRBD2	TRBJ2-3	ASSSSGYTDTQY
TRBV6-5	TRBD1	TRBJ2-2	ASRRTGLNTGELF
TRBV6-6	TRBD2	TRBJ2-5	ASSYSAGGLQETQY
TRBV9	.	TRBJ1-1	ASSVAGVNTEAF
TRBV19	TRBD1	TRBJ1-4	ASSIETGTGAEKLL
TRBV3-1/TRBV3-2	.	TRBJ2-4	ASSEGHPICKKNIQY
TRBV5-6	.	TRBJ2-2	ASSLGGSGTGELF
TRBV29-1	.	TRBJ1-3	SVLEGTNSGNTIY
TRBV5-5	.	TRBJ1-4	ASSLFSRGYEKLF
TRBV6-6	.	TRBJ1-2	ASSPVYGYT